The text below deals with one T cell receptor (beta chain). Its target is unknown. This specimen comes from a study of response to subunit inactivated influenza vaccine. Study outcomes and limitations: Authors suggested each seasonal influenza vaccination recruits few new T cells.

TCRdb re-called the RT-PCR reads through MiXCR, storing one row per CDR3 protein. The sample lists a few hundred thousand distinct CDR3 sequences; over 9% were seen once. V dropped 4 bases and J dropped 6 bases, with 10 bases sitting between them. In germline, CDR1 is MNHNS, CDR2 SASEGT. This CDR3 is built from 12 residues. The sequenced sample was non-naive T cells sorted from PBMCs, obtained less than 15 days before vaccination. The sequence came from a man between 50 and 59 years old who received an inactivated influenza vaccine. This chain uses TRBV6-1 with TRBJ2-7; TRBD1 might be the D (5 bases). The CDR3 here is CASSVTVGEQYF. DNA of the CDR3: TGTGCCAGCAGTGTGACAGTCGGCGAGCAGTACTTC.